The 19 T cell receptor beta chains below all came from one sample that was sequenced in a study of cytomegalovirus exposure and HLA in healthy donors. TCRdb keeps only in-frame clones here, not all; method: immunoSEQ multiplex PCR. The sample consists of roughly 150,000 clones, 84% of them appearing once. Sequencing input: PBMCs. These receptors all stem from a man between 25 and 39 years old in good health and CMV-seropositive.

This clone has a handful of counts. Other DNA sequences from this sample encode an identical CDR3 as well. V and J are TRBV30 and TRBJ1-2, with unresolved D. CDR1 is GTSNPN, CDR2 SVGIG, per germline (reference sequence). The CDR3 extends over 12 amino acids. Trimming removed 2 bases at V and 1 base at J, with 5 bases between. Written as DNA, the CDR3 is TGTGCCTGGAGTCGAGTTAACTATGGCTACACCTTC. Its protein product is CAWSRVNYGYTF.

This clone was seen just once. J is TRBJ1-5 and V is TRBV19; no definite D call. This CDR3 comprises 13 residues. V lost 5 bases to trimming and J lost 6 bases, with 11 bases between them. Looked up from germline, CDR1 is LNHDA and CDR2 is SQIVND (reference sequence). CDR3 amino acids: CASSPGFAQPQHF. The CDR3 bases are TGTGCCAGTAGTCCAGGTTTCGCTCAGCCCCAGCATTTT.

V and J are TRBV6-5 and TRBJ1-3; D is unresolved. Per germline, CDR1 MNHEY and CDR2 SVGAGI. This CDR3 is built from 15 residues. V was shortened by 2 bases and J by 4 bases, with 12 bases between the two germline ends. Written as DNA, the CDR3 is TGTGCCAGCAGTTACGAGAACTACCTCGGAAACACCATATATTTT. Protein: CASSYENYLGNTIYF.

This clone has a handful of counts. The rearrangement uses TRBV28 and TRBJ2-3; 9 positions agree with TRBD1. The germline V gene has CDR1 MDHEN and CDR2 SYDVKM. The V and J ends lost 5 bases and 14 bases, in that order; junction bases with no gene match: 11. The length of the CDR3 is 13 residues. CDR3: CASSPYGQGFMYF. The DNA for the CDR3 is TGTGCCAGCAGTCCGTACGGACAGGGGTTTATGTATTTT.

The chain recombines TRBV2 with TRBJ1-1; unclear D gene. V lost 3 bases and J 13 bases, leaving 12 bases between the germline ends. Per germline, CDR1 SNHLY and CDR2 FYNNEI. The CDR3 is made up of 11 amino acids. The CDR3 reads CASSERVRDFF. As DNA, the CDR3 is TGTGCCAGCAGTGAGAGGGTACGAGATTTCTTT.

The gene calls are TRBV6-1 and TRBJ1-5; 8 positions match TRBD1. Germline CDR1 reads MNHNS; CDR2 reads SASEGT. V gave up 2 bases and J gave up 5 bases; unmatched junction bases: 8. CDR3 length: 16 amino acids. The CDR3 DNA sequence: TGTGCCAGCAGTGAACCCCTGACAGGGGCTGATCAGCCCCAGCATTTT. Translation gives CASSEPLTGADQPQHF.

The chain carries TRBV10-2 and TRBJ1-1; 7 nucleotides align to TRBD1. The CDR3 has 15 residues. Germline CDR1 is WSHSY and CDR2 is SAAADI. V dropped 7 bases and J dropped 1; count of bases not matched to a gene: 9. The CDR3, as DNA: TGCGCCAGCAAGATGCCCGGGACAGAGAACACTGAAGCTTTCTTT. Encoded protein: CASKMPGTENTEAFF.

This chain joins TRBV6-5 and TRBJ1-5; 8 nucleotides match TRBD1. Germline CDR1 and CDR2: MNHEY and SVGAGI. The CDR3 is made up of 15 amino acids. The junction had 9 bases not matched to a gene; V was cut back by 5 bases and J by 6 bases. The CDR3 region is CASSRDQGAAQPQHF. The DNA of the CDR3 is TGTGCCAGCAGTCGTGACCAGGGGGCGGCTCAGCCCCAGCATTTT.

The gene calls are TRBV10-3 and TRBJ2-1, with 11 positions matching TRBD2. Germline loops: CDR1 ENHRY, CDR2 SYGVKD. The CDR3 runs 15 residues. V was pared by 5 bases and J by 6 bases, with 6 bases of the junction left unmatched. This CDR3 is CAISTGTSGLNEQFF. The CDR3 DNA follows: TGTGCCATCAGTACCGGGACTAGCGGACTCAATGAGCAGTTCTTC.

The chain joins TRBV18 to TRBJ2-3, with 7 bases fitting TRBD2. Germline V gene data show CDR1 as KGHSH and CDR2 as LQKENI. Germline trimming cut 6 bases from V and 0 bases from J; bases unmatched to any gene: 9. This CDR3 spans 16 amino acids. CDR3 bases: TGTGCCAGCTCGACTCAGGCGGGAGCTAGCACAGATACGCAGTATTTT. Its protein product is CASSTQAGASTDTQYF.

The gene calls are TRBV30 and TRBJ2-5, with a tentative D call TRBD2 (5 bases). Trimming took off 5 bases at V and 2 bases at J, with 9 bases between the two ends. Germline assignment: CDR1 GTSNPN and CDR2 SVGIG (reference sequence). This CDR3 is 12 amino acids long. The CDR3 DNA is TGTGCCTGGGCCCCGGGGCAAGAGACCCAGTACTTC. It encodes CAWAPGQETQYF.

The V and J genes are TRBV7-2 and TRBJ2-5, with D unresolved. Between the trimmed V and J ends, which lost 5 bases and 3 bases, there was a span of 16 bases. This CDR3 has 15 amino acids. The germline V gene has CDR1 SGHTA and CDR2 FQGNSA. CDR3 sequence reads: CASSRSSRREETQYF. The CDR3, as DNA: TGTGCCAGCAGCCGATCATCACGCCGCGAAGAGACCCAGTACTTC.

V gene TRBV6-1 combines with J gene TRBJ1-1; D unclear. The CDR3 consists of 14 residues. Per germline, CDR1 MNHNS and CDR2 SASEGT. Trimming removed 3 bases at V and 1 base at J, with 9 bases between. The CDR3: CASSDGRSNTEAFF. CDR3 nucleotides: TGTGCCAGCAGTGATGGCAGATCGAACACTGAAGCTTTCTTT.

The gene calls are TRBV7-6 and TRBJ2-3, with 16 nucleotides matching TRBD2. V dropped 5 bases and J dropped 5; count of bases not matched to a gene: 4. This CDR3 has 16 amino acids. The V gene's germline CDR1 is SGHVS and CDR2 FNYEAQ. CDR3 coding DNA: TGTGCCAGCAGCATCGGGACTAGCGGGGGGGGAGATACGCAGTATTTT. Translating gives CASSIGTSGGGDTQYF.

The rearrangement links TRBV5-6 to TRBJ2-7, with D possibly matching TRBD2 (5 bases). The V gene lost 1 base and the J gene lost 2 bases, with 22 bases spanning the gap. In germline, CDR1 is SGHDT, CDR2 YYEEEE. CDR3 length equals 18 residues. CDR3 DNA sequence: TGTGCCAGCAGCTTGTGGTTTTACGGGGAGAACGAACCCTACGAGCAGTACTTC. This encodes CASSLWFYGENEPYEQYF.

The chain combines TRBV7-9 with TRBJ1-1, with D unclear. This CDR3 spans 13 amino acids. CDR1 SEHNR and CDR2 FQNEAQ come from the germline V gene (reference sequence). V was shortened by 6 bases and J by 0 bases, with 8 bases between the two germline ends. CDR3 protein: CASSKQMNTEAFF. CDR3 bases: TGTGCCAGCAGTAAACAGATGAACACTGAAGCTTTCTTT.

The V call is TRBV5-6, the J call TRBJ2-2, with 10 bases matching TRBD2. Germline CDR1 is SGHDT and CDR2 is YYEEEE. CDR3 length: 18 amino acids. The ends lost 6 bases at V and 3 bases at J; junction bases unmatched: 14. For the CDR3, the DNA is TGTGCCAGCAACCTTGGACTAGCGGTGGACTTGGACACCGGGGAGCTGTTTTTT. This translates into CASNLGLAVDLDTGELFF.

In its sample, this clone was seen a few times. The rearrangement links TRBV5-1 to TRBJ1-2; a weak D match, TRBD1 (6 bases). The CDR3 is 13 residues long. V lost 3 bases and J lost 6, with 12 bases in between. The V gene's germline CDR1 is SGHRS and CDR2 YFSETQ. CDR3 amino acids: CASSYTGMDGYTF. In DNA form, the CDR3 reads TGCGCCAGCAGCTACACAGGGATGGATGGCTACACCTTC.

V usage is TRBV7-2 and J usage is TRBJ2-1; D is uncertain. V lost 5 bases and J 4 bases, leaving 12 bases between the germline ends. Per the germline V gene, CDR1 is SGHTA and CDR2 is FQGNSA. This CDR3 spans 14 amino acids. CDR3 coding DNA: TGTGCCAGCAGCCCGACCCAGGTTTACAATGAGCAGTTCTTC. Residues: CASSPTQVYNEQFF.